This T cell receptor (beta chain) was retrieved from a study of OX40 agonist ivuxolimab in advanced cancers. About the research overall: Patients got intravenous ivuxolimab at 0.01 to 10 mg/kg every 2 weeks. Study-level points and caveats: Fewer expanded clones were found on average in CD4+ than in CD8+ T cells.

As concerns this clone: The antigen remains undetermined.

The protocol was immunoSEQ multiplex PCR, while the TCRdb copy is restricted to in-frame clones and leaves out a portion. This sample carries about 76,000 clones, more than 75% of them seen once, and the ten largest clones take roughly 0.98%. Germline loops: CDR1 MNHNY, CDR2 SVGAGI (reference sequence). Trimming took off 6 bases at V and 0 bases at J, with 11 bases between the two ends. This CDR3 region has 14 residues. The TCR originated in an adult with an advanced solid tumor such as melanoma, head and neck, liver or kidney cancer. The chain is built from TRBV6-6 and TRBJ1-2, with a possible D match to TRBD1 (6 bases). The sequencing used CD4+ or CD8+ T cells sorted from blood, collected in a trial of the OX40 agonist ivuxolimab. CDR3 sequence: CASSRTETNYGYTF. CDR3 in DNA: TGTGCCAGCAGCCGGACAGAGACTAACTATGGCTACACCTTC.